Listed below are T cell receptor beta chains from one sample, sequenced in a study of blood T cell repertoires in COVID-19. The protocol was immunoSEQ multiplex PCR, while the TCRdb copy is restricted to in-frame clones and leaves out a portion. The sample includes 95,000 to 150,000 clones, 85% to 90% seen only once; the top ten take roughly 0.94%. Sequenced: peripheral blood. These receptors were collected from a woman between 50 and 59 years old with active or convalescent COVID-19. The CDR3 runs from the conserved cysteine through the conserved F or W. Fields, in order: D gene, V gene, clone size, J gene, CDR3 DNA, CDR3 protein. A D gene is named only where the DNA matches it firmly. Clone size is not always given. Where it is, it says once, few, many or a class for expanded clones.

TRBD1	TRBV25-1	-	TRBJ1-6	TGTGCCAGCAGTCAGGCAGGGGGCTTTGATTCACCCCTCCACTTT	CASSQAGGFDSPLHF
-	TRBV12-3/TRBV12-4	-	TRBJ1-6	TGTGCCAGCAGTCAGGGCTCGAATTCACCCCTCCACTTT	CASSQGSNSPLHF
-	TRBV19	-	TRBJ1-2	TGTGCCAGTAGTACATCGGGGGTTAATGGCTACACCTTC	CASSTSGVNGYTF
-	TRBV18	-	TRBJ2-3	TGTGCCAGCTCACCAGGTTCAGGACAGAGTGCCACAGATACGCAGTATTTT	CASSPGSGQSATDTQYF
-	TRBV6-5	once	TRBJ2-1	TGTGCCAGCAGTTACCGCCGTAACAGCCATGGTGAGCAGTTCTTC	CASSYRRNSHGEQFF
-	TRBV6-2/TRBV6-3	-	TRBJ2-1	TGTGCCAGCAGTGGGGGCGGCCAAAGAAAATACAATGAGCAGTTCTTC	CASSGGGQRKYNEQFF
-	TRBV5-4	-	TRBJ2-1	TGTGCCAGCAGCTTGCCCGGGGACTACAATGAGCAGTTCTTC	CASSLPGDYNEQFF
TRBD1	TRBV5-6	-	TRBJ1-1	TGTGCCAGCAGCCTCTTGACAGGGGGACTGAACACTGAAGCTTTCTTT	CASSLLTGGLNTEAFF
-	TRBV28	few	TRBJ2-5	TGTGCCAGCAGTTTAAGGGTCGGGGTAGAGACCCAGTACTTC	CASSLRVGVETQYF
-	TRBV4-1	-	TRBJ1-1	TGCGCCAGCAGGACAGAATCCATGAACACTGAAGCTTTCTTT	CASRTESMNTEAFF
TRBD1	TRBV7-9	-	TRBJ1-1	TGTGCCAGCAGCCAAATGTTCACAGGGGGTGGGGTGGGAGCTTTCTTT	CASSQMFTGGGVGAFF
-	TRBV4-3	-	TRBJ2-5	TGCGCCAGCAGCCAAACCCCGGAGCAAGAGACCCAGTACTTC	CASSQTPEQETQYF
TRBD2	TRBV28	-	TRBJ2-7	TGTGCCAGCAGTTTACTAGCGGGAGTAAATGAGCAGTACTTC	CASSLLAGVNEQYF
TRBD2	TRBV5-1	-	TRBJ2-7	TGCGCCAGCAGCCTGGACCCTAGCGGGAGGGCCGTCCTCGACGAGCAGTACTTC	CASSLDPSGRAVLDEQYF
-	TRBV27	-	TRBJ2-5	TGTGCCAGCAGCCCCGGGACAACCAACCAGGAGACCCAGTACTTC	CASSPGTTNQETQYF
-	TRBV3-1/TRBV3-2	-	TRBJ2-2	TGTGCCAGCAGCCAATTGCGTGGAGCCCTCGGGGAGCTGTTTTTT	CASSQLRGALGELFF
TRBD1	TRBV4-3	-	TRBJ2-5	TGCGCCAGCAGCCAGGGACAGGGGAACCAAGAGACCCAGTACTTC	CASSQGQGNQETQYF
TRBD2	TRBV19	-	TRBJ2-7	TGTGCCAGTAGTATGGGACTAGCGGGAGCCCTACAGTACTTC	CASSMGLAGALQYF
TRBD2	TRBV7-9	once	TRBJ2-7	TGTGCCAGCAGCCTAGCGGGAGGGTTTGGGGAGCAGTACTTC	CASSLAGGFGEQYF
-	TRBV7-3	-	TRBJ1-3	TGTGCCAGCAGCTTAGACATGGGAAACACCATATATTTT	CASSLDMGNTIYF
-	TRBV5-4	-	TRBJ2-1	TGTGCCAGCAGCTTGGGGCGGGGAGCTTACAATGAGCAGTTCTTC	CASSLGRGAYNEQFF
TRBD1	TRBV18	-	TRBJ1-6	TGTGCCAGCTCATCGATTCGACAGGGGGAAAATTCACCCCTCCACTTT	CASSSIRQGENSPLHF
-	TRBV6-5	-	TRBJ2-7	TGTGCCAGCAGCCCGGACGGGATGGAGTACTTC	CASSPDGMEYF
TRBD1	TRBV28	-	TRBJ1-5	TGTGCCAGCAGTCCGACGGGACAGGGCGATCAGCCCCAGCATTTT	CASSPTGQGDQPQHF
TRBD1	TRBV6-1	-	TRBJ1-4	TGTGCCAGCAGTGAAGTCCGGACAGGGGGTGGGGGAGAAAAACTGTTTTTT	CASSEVRTGGGGEKLFF
TRBD2	TRBV19	-	TRBJ2-7	TGTGCCAGTAGTTCGTGGACTAGCGGGCGGTACGAGCAGTACTTC	CASSSWTSGRYEQYF